This entry lists 24 T cell receptor beta chains sequenced from one sample in a study of CD8 T cells in ankylosing spondylitis. Study observations and caveats: A TCR beta motif made of 7 to 9 highly homologous variants seemed typical of ankylosing spondylitis blood.

Their antigens are not known. TCRdb processed the 5' RACE reads anew with MiXCR; each CDR3 protein has one entry. The profile covers 700,000 to 1,000,000 distinct CDR3 sequences, with 12% appearing a single time and less than 0.65% taken by the ten largest. Sequencing used blood, either unsorted or a sorted T cell fraction (not recorded which). These receptor sequences come from a male donor with ankylosing spondylitis.

Here the CDR3 DNA reads TGTGCCAGCAGTCCAGGGATGCATACAGATACGCAGTATTTT. It translates to CASSPGMHTDTQYF. V is TRBV28 and J is TRBJ2-3; tentatively, D is TRBD1 (5 bases). This CDR3 contains 14 residues. Per germline, CDR1 MDHEN and CDR2 SYDVKM. V was trimmed by 5 bases and J by 3 bases, leaving 12 bases between them. Variable domain in full (rest from reference TRBV28 and TRBJ2-3): DVKVTQSSRYLVKRTGEKVFLECVQDMDHENMFWYRQDPGLGLRLIYFSYDVKMKEKGDIPEGYSVSREKKERFSLILESASTNQTSMYLCASSPGMHTDTQYFGPGTRLTVL.

At least ten counts were recorded for this clonotype. The chain couples TRBV12-3 or TRBV12-4 to TRBJ1-1; maybe TRBD1 (5 bases). The V and J ends lost 6 bases and 9 bases respectively, with 11 bases between them. The CDR3 runs to 11 residues. The CDR3 loop reads CASRTGGKAFF. The CDR3 DNA reads as TGTGCCAGCAGGACGGGGGGGAAAGCTTTCTTT.

This clonotype showed up just a few times. The chain carries TRBV4-1 and TRBJ2-3; no clear D gene. V lost 7 bases and J lost 2, with 10 bases in between. The CDR3 sequence is 13 residues long. Germline-derived CDR1 and CDR2 are MGHRA and YSYEKL. The CDR3 sequence: CASTDPYTDTQYF. CDR3 nucleotides: TGCGCCAGCACGGACCCGTACACAGATACGCAGTATTTT.

The V call is TRBV18, the J call TRBJ2-7; 8 bases match TRBD1. Germline CDR1 and CDR2: KGHSH and LQKENI. V gave up 2 bases and J gave up 0 bases; unmatched junction bases: 6. The CDR3 sequence is 16 residues long. In DNA, the CDR3 is TGTGCCAGCTCACCAAGGACAGGGTTGAGCTCCTACGAGCAGTACTTC. Its protein is CASSPRTGLSSYEQYF.

This clonotype was seen a few times. CDR3 sequence reads: CASSKTSGRYEQYF. The CDR3 bases are TGTGCCAGCAGCAAGACTAGCGGGCGCTACGAGCAGTACTTC. This chain connects TRBV4-2 to TRBJ2-7, with TRBD2 matching over 10 bases. J gave up 3 bases and V 5 bases, and 4 bases lay outside the gene matches. The CDR3 is 14 residues long. Germline CDR1 LGHNA, CDR2 YNFKEQ.

This clonotype was observed a handful of times. This chain connects TRBV20-1 to TRBJ2-7, with TRBD2 identical over 14 bases. The CDR3 loop spans 17 amino acids. Looked up from germline, CDR1 is DFQATT and CDR2 is SNEGSKA (reference sequence). V trimming: 0 bases; J trimming: 3 bases; junction bases outside the gene matches: 7. The CDR3 sequence is CSARDSGLAGGGYEQYF. CDR3 bases: TGCAGTGCTAGAGATTCAGGACTAGCGGGAGGAGGCTACGAGCAGTACTTC.

This clonotype was counted between two and nine times. The V gene is TRBV2, the J gene TRBJ1-5; 7 bases align to TRBD1. The germline gives CDR1 SNHLY, CDR2 FYNNEI. The trim removed 7 bases at V and 6 bases at J, leaving 9 bases unmatched. CDR3 size: 14 residues. The CDR3 DNA sequence: TGTGCCAGCACCCAGGGACAGTGGGGTCAGCCCCAGCATTTT. It codes for CASTQGQWGQPQHF.

The DNA for the CDR3 is TGTGCCAGCACCCCAGGTGGTCAGGGCAATCAGCCCCAGCATTTT. This translates into CASTPGGQGNQPQHF. This sequence joins TRBV6-1 and TRBJ1-5; D remains ambiguous. In germline, CDR1 is MNHNS, CDR2 SASEGT. Trimming left V 7 bases short and J 2 bases short, with 15 bases between. The CDR3 is made up of 15 amino acids.

The CDR3 DNA reads TGCAGTGCTAGAGCCGGGACTAGCGGACAAGAGACCCAGTACTTC. It is translated as CSARAGTSGQETQYF. The chain employs TRBV20-1 and TRBJ2-5; TRBD2 matches 11 bases. CDR1 is DFQATT and CDR2 is SNEGSKA in the germline V gene (reference sequence). V was pared by 1 base and J by 2 bases, with 3 bases of the junction left unmatched. This CDR3 contains 15 residues.

Many counts were recorded for this clonotype. The CDR3 spells CAITSEAAGWGEAFF. The CDR3 region has the DNA TGTGCCATCACCTCGGAGGCGGCGGGGTGGGGTGAAGCTTTCTTT. The V and J genes are TRBV10-3 and TRBJ1-1; D remains ambiguous. The CDR3 covers 15 residues. V lost 7 bases to trimming and J lost 7 bases, with 22 bases between them. Germline V gene sequence: CDR1 ENHRY, CDR2 SYGVKD.

The chain is built from TRBV20-1 and TRBJ1-4, with a tentative D call TRBD1 (6 bases). V was clipped by 6 bases and J by 4 bases, with 12 bases between them. This CDR3 has 13 residues. CDR1 and CDR2 from the germline V gene are DFQATT and SNEGSKA (reference sequence). The CDR3 region has the DNA TGCAGTGCCGATACAGGGTTTAATGAAAAACTGTTTTTT. Translation: CSADTGFNEKLFF.

This clonotype has only a few counts. The CDR3 sequence: CASRGRNSNQPQHF. The CDR3 nucleotides read TGTGCCAGCCGGGGGCGTAATAGCAATCAGCCCCAGCATTTT. V gene TRBV6-2 or TRBV6-3 combines with J gene TRBJ1-5; TRBD1 might be the D (6 bases). This CDR3 region has 14 residues. Looked up from germline, CDR1 is MNHEY and CDR2 is SVGEGT. Trimming took off 8 bases at V and 0 bases at J, with 11 bases between the two ends.

The chain is built from TRBV14 and TRBJ2-5; D is perhaps TRBD1 (6 bases). The V gene lost 4 bases and the J gene lost 4 bases, with 16 bases spanning the gap. Germline lookup yields CDR1 SGHDN and CDR2 FVKESK. CDR3 length: 15 amino acids. DNA for the CDR3: TGTGCCAGCAGCCCACTCCGGGACATTGGAGAGACCCAGTACTTC. The encoded protein is CASSPLRDIGETQYF.

CDR3 in amino acids: CSALTGANYNEQFF. The CDR3, as DNA: TGCAGTGCTCTCACAGGGGCTAACTACAATGAGCAGTTCTTC. The V and J genes are TRBV20-1 and TRBJ2-1; TRBD1 aligns across 7 bases. Germline CDR1 is DFQATT and CDR2 is SNEGSKA (reference sequence). V shed 5 bases, J shed 3 bases, and the junction held 7 bases outside the gene matches. This CDR3 has 14 amino acids.

This chain uses TRBV12-3 or TRBV12-4 with TRBJ1-1; the D gene is possibly TRBD1 (5 bases). This CDR3 comprises 17 residues. V was clipped by 6 bases and J by 1 base, with 21 bases between them. For the CDR3, the DNA is TGTGCCAGCAGCCCAGGGATCTTCTTAAATTGGAACACTGAAGCTTTCTTT. It translates to CASSPGIFLNWNTEAFF.

The CDR3 DNA reads as TGTGCCAGCAGGGTAGGAGGGACCGAGCAGTACTTC. It translates to CASRVGGTEQYF. The chain employs TRBV6-6 and TRBJ2-7, with D tentatively TRBD2 (6 bases). Germline lookup yields CDR1 MNHNY and CDR2 SVGAGI (reference sequence). Trimming removed 6 bases at V and 6 bases at J, with 12 bases between. This CDR3 region has 12 residues.

This clonotype was recorded a few times. CDR3 coding DNA: TGTGCCAGCAGCTTAGCGTACGGGACTAACCAAGAGACCCAGTACTTC. It codes for CASSLAYGTNQETQYF. The V gene is TRBV7-8, the J gene TRBJ2-5, with 7 bases matching TRBD2. Germline CDR1 reads SGHVS; CDR2 reads FQNEAQ. The CDR3 is 16 residues long. V was clipped by 0 bases and J by 0 bases; unmatched bases: 4.

The sample holds many counts of this clonotype. The rearrangement uses TRBV6-2 or TRBV6-3 and TRBJ1-2, with 9 nucleotides matching TRBD1. V dropped 4 bases and J dropped 8; count of bases not matched to a gene: 5. Germline V gene data show CDR1 as MNHEY and CDR2 as SVGEGT. The CDR3 totals 13 residues. The CDR3 DNA reads as TGTGCCAGCAGTTCGAGGACAGGGGACGGCTACACCTTC. Its protein is CASSSRTGDGYTF.

The sample holds a few counts of this clonotype. The V and J genes are TRBV6-2 or TRBV6-3 and TRBJ1-5; 7 bases map to TRBD1. CDR1 is MNHEY, CDR2 SVGEGT, per germline. J gave up 2 bases and V 2 bases, and 9 bases lay outside the gene matches. This CDR3 spans 17 amino acids. As DNA, the CDR3 is TGTGCCAGCAGTTACGGTTTTGGACAGGACCGCAATCAGCCCCAGCATTTT. It codes for CASSYGFGQDRNQPQHF.

V is TRBV10-3 and J is TRBJ2-7; D is possibly TRBD1 or TRBD2 (5 bases each). V was cut by 4 bases and J by 1 base, with 8 bases left in between. CDR3 length: 13 residues. Germline V gene sequence: CDR1 ENHRY, CDR2 SYGVKD. The CDR3 reads CAISVGVSYEQYF. The CDR3 DNA is TGTGCCATCAGTGTGGGGGTTTCCTACGAGCAGTACTTC.

This clonotype has only a few counts. The rearrangement links TRBV5-1 to TRBJ2-1; TRBD2 matches 10 bases. V lost 1 base to trimming and J lost 9 bases; unmatched junction nucleotides: 10. This CDR3 comprises 16 residues. Germline CDR1 reads SGHRS; CDR2 reads YFSETQ. The CDR3 sequence: CASSLSLAGGHSEQFF. CDR3 sequence (DNA): TGCGCCAGCAGCTTGAGTTTAGCGGGGGGCCATAGTGAGCAGTTCTTC.

This chain connects TRBV24-1 to TRBJ2-5; 13 bases fit TRBD2. The length of the CDR3 is 16 residues. CDR1 KGHDR and CDR2 SFDVKD come from the germline V gene. Unmatched junction bases numbered 5, after V lost 4 bases and J lost 4 bases. CDR3 nucleotides: TGTGCCACCAGTGACGGACTAGCGGGAGTCGGAGAGACCCAGTACTTC. Amino acid sequence: CATSDGLAGVGETQYF.

The V call is TRBV4-2, the J call TRBJ1-3; perhaps TRBD1 as D (5 bases). There are 14 residues in the CDR3. V lost 7 bases and J 4 bases, leaving 14 bases between the germline ends. CDR1 and CDR2 (germline): LGHNA, YNFKEQ. The CDR3 DNA is TGTGCCAGCACCCCCGGGGGGTCAGGAAACACCATATATTTT. It yields the protein CASTPGGSGNTIYF.

This clonotype was seen many times. The genes are TRBV10-3 and TRBJ2-2; TRBD1 matches at 9 bases. Germline V lookup: CDR1 ENHRY, CDR2 SYGVKD. There are 15 residues in the CDR3. V lost 10 bases, J lost 5 bases, and 11 bases stayed unmatched. The CDR3 DNA sequence: TGTGCCACTTTCACCGGGACAGGGATAACCGGGGAGCTGTTTTTT. Translating it yields CATFTGTGITGELFF.